This T cell receptor beta chain derives from a study of T cell changes during pregnancy in multiple sclerosis. Some clones are missing from TCRdb's copy, which holds only in-frame ones; the method was immunoSEQ multiplex PCR. The profile shows tens of thousands of clones, under 95% of them singletons. From germline, CDR1 is SGHAT and CDR2 FQNNGV. With 2 bases removed from V and 4 bases from J, the gap between germline ends came to 21 bases. The CDR3 has 17 amino acids. The J gene is TRBJ2-7, the V gene TRBV11-2; no definite D call. The sample was CD4+ T cells from peripheral blood mononuclear cells, taken before pregnancy. This clonotype was sampled from a female donor with multiple sclerosis, enrolled in a pregnancy study. The CDR3 reads CASSLKSSPARWYEQYF. The CDR3 bases are TGTGCCAGCAGCTTAAAGTCCAGTCCCGCCAGGTGGTACGAGCAGTACTTC.